Sequencing of this T cell receptor beta chain was carried out in a study of T cell responses to AZD1222 COVID-19 vaccine. General study findings and limits: The breadth and depth of Spike-specific TCRs increased once two AZD1222 doses had been given. Donors in the cohort were predominantly white British and more often female, and clonal diversity was possibly underestimated. Only six AZD1222 recipients tested seropositive at baseline.

Notes on this clone: Its antigen is not identified.

V was pared by 3 bases and J by 1 base, with 18 bases between. Per germline, CDR1 LNHNV and CDR2 YYDKDF (reference sequence). CDR3 length: 17 amino acids. TCRdb keeps only in-frame clones here, not all; method: immunoSEQ multiplex PCR. The repertoire holds 150,000 to 200,000 clones, roughly 94% seen once, with 1% to 1.5% in the top ten. The chain combines TRBV15 with TRBJ1-1, with D uncertain. Sequenced here: peripheral blood, sampled 28 days after the second AZD1222 dose. The clonotype comes from an adult who received the AZD1222 COVID-19 vaccine. The CDR3 protein is CATSSPGEGPGNTEAFF. CDR3 in DNA: TGTGCCACCAGCAGTCCCGGGGAGGGCCCCGGGAACACTGAAGCTTTCTTT. Using reference TRBV15 and TRBJ1-1 for the parts outside the CDR3, the full variable domain is DAMVIQNPRYQVTQFGKPVTLSCSQTLNHNVMYWYQQKSSQAPKLLFHYYDKDFNNEADTPDNFQSRRPNTSFCFLDIRSPGLGDTAMYLCATSSPGEGPGNTEAFFGQGTRLTVV.